Following are 27 T cell receptor beta chains from one sample sequenced in a study of blood T cell repertoires in COVID-19. Assay used: immunoSEQ multiplex PCR; TCRdb lists only in-frame clones, some missing. Of hundreds of thousands of clones listed, 80% to 90% are singletons. The source material was PBMCs or T cells enriched from blood (not recorded which). All receptors come from a young man who had recovered from COVID-19.

On this clone itself: The same CDR3 can be traced to other DNA sequences in this sample. This chain connects TRBV27 to TRBJ1-1; a weak D match, TRBD1 (5 bases). CDR1 is MNHEY, CDR2 SMNVEV, per germline (reference sequence). The CDR3 covers 13 residues. Trimming left V 2 bases short and J 4 bases short, with 8 bases between. The CDR3 nucleotides are TGTGCCAGCAGTTTAGGGGGAGGCACTGAAGCTTTCTTT. Its protein is CASSLGGGTEAFF.

The chain carries TRBV28 and TRBJ2-7; 12 bases map to TRBD2. Germline V gene data show CDR1 as MDHEN and CDR2 as SYDVKM. The trim removed 8 bases at V and 2 bases at J, leaving 10 bases unmatched. The CDR3 sequence is 16 residues long. Here the CDR3 reads CASEGTSGPETYEQYF. CDR3 nucleotide sequence: TGTGCCAGCGAGGGGACTAGCGGGCCCGAGACCTACGAGCAGTACTTC.

The chain employs TRBV27 and TRBJ2-3, with TRBD2 matching 13 bases. The CDR3 loop spans 22 amino acids. V lost 5 bases, J lost 0 bases, and 20 bases stayed unmatched. Germline-derived CDR1 and CDR2 are MNHEY and SMNVEV (reference sequence). Here the CDR3 reads CASSLTYRTSGSDVRSTDTQYF. The DNA for the CDR3 is TGTGCCAGCAGTCTCACCTACCGGACTAGCGGGAGTGACGTTCGGAGCACAGATACGCAGTATTTT.

V is TRBV5-1 and J is TRBJ1-4, with a weak D call TRBD1 (6 bases). The CDR3 length is 15 residues. Between the trimmed V and J ends, which lost 0 bases and 8 bases, there was a span of 14 bases. From germline, CDR1 is SGHRS and CDR2 YFSETQ. The CDR3 nucleotides are TGCGCCAGCAGCTTGGAGACAGGTCTAGAGGAAAAACTGTTTTTT. It codes for CASSLETGLEEKLFF.

This clone was observed a few times. The chain's CDR3 is CASSEWGVNTEAFF. CDR3 DNA: TGTGCCAGCAGTGAGTGGGGGGTGAACACTGAAGCTTTCTTT. The chain recombines TRBV2 with TRBJ1-1, with D tentatively TRBD1 (5 bases). CDR3 size: 14 residues. Germline-derived CDR1 and CDR2 are SNHLY and FYNNEI. Trimming left V 3 bases short and J 0 bases short, with 8 bases between.

The chain is built from TRBV28 and TRBJ1-4, with D maybe TRBD1 (5 bases). The CDR3 runs to 14 residues. Germline V lookup: CDR1 MDHEN, CDR2 SYDVKM. V was trimmed by 7 bases and J by 7 bases, leaving 16 bases between them. Written as DNA, the CDR3 is TGTGCCAGCAATCTGGAGGGGTCTGGTGAAAAACTGTTTTTT. Protein: CASNLEGSGEKLFF. Complete variable domain (other parts from reference TRBV28 and TRBJ1-4): DVKVTQSSRYLVKRTGEKVFLECVQDMDHENMFWYRQDPGLGLRLIYFSYDVKMKEKGDIPEGYSVSREKKERFSLILESASTNQTSMYLCASNLEGSGEKLFFGSGTQLSVL.

The chain carries TRBV7-8 and TRBJ2-1, with a tentative D call TRBD2 (5 bases). CDR1 and CDR2 (germline): SGHVS, FQNEAQ. With 1 base removed from V and 5 bases from J, the gap between germline ends came to 6 bases. The CDR3 has 13 residues. The DNA of the CDR3 is TGTGCCAGCAGCTTAGGGCGGGACAATGAGCAGTTCTTC. This sequence encodes CASSLGRDNEQFF.

The chain combines TRBV9 with TRBJ2-5, with TRBD2 identical over 11 bases. The J segment lost 4 bases and the V segment lost 2 bases, leaving 10 bases of the junction unmatched. Germline CDR1 and CDR2: SGDLS and YYNGEE. The CDR3 runs 17 residues. The CDR3 DNA sequence: TGTGCCAGCAGCGTGACTAGCGGGACGGGTTTAGTAGAGACCCAGTACTTC. It codes for CASSVTSGTGLVETQYF. Supplemented by reference TRBV9 and TRBJ2-5, the full variable domain reads DSGVTQTPKHLITATGQRVTLRCSPRSGDLSVYWYQQSLDQGLQFLIQYYNGEERAKGNILERFSAQQFPDLHSELNLSSLELGDSALYFCASSVTSGTGLVETQYFGPGTRLLVL.

This clone has a single count. The gene calls are TRBV12-5 and TRBJ2-3; TRBD2 is a possible D gene (6 bases). The V end lost 7 bases, the J end lost 5 bases, and 10 bases lay between the germline ends. Per the germline V gene, CDR1 is LGHNT and CDR2 is FRNRAP. This CDR3 comprises 12 residues. The DNA of the CDR3 is TGTGCTAGTGCCTCGGAGGGAGATACGCAGTATTTT. It encodes CASASEGDTQYF.

The chain links TRBV6-5 to TRBJ2-6, with a weak D call TRBD2 (5 bases). Germline lookup yields CDR1 MNHEY and CDR2 SVGAGI. This CDR3 region has 15 residues. Trimming took 0 bases from V and 10 from J, leaving 13 bases between them. In nucleotides, the CDR3 is TGTGCCAGCAGTTACTCGTCGGGGTTGAAGAACGTCCTGACTTTC. It encodes CASSYSSGLKNVLTF.

V usage is TRBV5-1 and J usage is TRBJ2-3; TRBD1 is a possible D gene (6 bases). This CDR3 is built from 15 residues. The V gene's germline CDR1 is SGHRS and CDR2 YFSETQ. The germline V and J ends were trimmed by 3 bases and 3 bases, with 14 bases remaining between them. The CDR3 protein is CASSYRDIQTDTQYF. The CDR3 region has the DNA TGCGCCAGCAGCTATCGGGACATCCAAACAGATACGCAGTATTTT.

V and J are TRBV3-1 (or the pseudogene TRBV3-2) and TRBJ2-5; 11 nucleotides line up with TRBD2. This CDR3 region has 16 residues. Germline loops: CDR1 LGHDT, CDR2 YNNKEL (reference sequence). J gave up 1 base and V 3 bases, and 4 bases lay outside the gene matches. The CDR3 sequence: CASSQTSGAPQETQYF. The CDR3 nucleotides are TGTGCCAGCAGCCAGACTAGCGGGGCCCCCCAAGAGACCCAGTACTTC.

The rearrangement joins TRBV7-9 to TRBJ1-1; TRBD1 agrees at 7 bases. V shed 5 bases, J shed 2 bases, and the junction held 8 bases outside the gene matches. There are 15 residues in the CDR3. In germline, CDR1 is SEHNR, CDR2 FQNEAQ (reference sequence). DNA for the CDR3: TGTGCCAGCAGCCAGACGGGACAGAGAAACACTGAAGCTTTCTTT. Protein product: CASSQTGQRNTEAFF.

V usage is TRBV5-1 and J usage is TRBJ1-2, with D possibly being TRBD1 (6 bases). Deletions cut 4 bases from V and 5 bases from J, with 12 bases between. The germline CDR1 and CDR2 sequences are SGHRS and YFSETQ. The CDR3 runs 13 residues. DNA for the CDR3: TGCGCCAGCAGCAGCCGGGGGGCGTATGGCTACACCTTC. Translation gives CASSSRGAYGYTF.

The rearrangement joins TRBV18 to TRBJ2-7; possibly TRBD1 for D (6 bases). V was clipped by 3 bases and J by 2 bases, with 8 bases between them. Germline CDR1 is KGHSH and CDR2 is LQKENI. This CDR3 comprises 13 residues. In nucleotides, the CDR3 is TGTGCCAGCTCACCCCGGGACACCTACGAGCAGTACTTC. Protein: CASSPRDTYEQYF.

About this clone: Different DNA sequences within this sample yield the same CDR3. The chain combines TRBV10-3 with TRBJ1-1; D is unclear. CDR1 is ENHRY and CDR2 is SYGVKD in the germline V gene. With 0 bases removed from V and 3 bases from J, the gap between germline ends came to 5 bases. The CDR3 is 13 amino acids. The CDR3 sequence: CAISESRDTEAFF. DNA of the CDR3: TGTGCCATCAGTGAGTCGCGGGACACTGAAGCTTTCTTT.

The chain joins TRBV5-6 to TRBJ2-5, with 7 bases that match TRBD1. V lost 4 bases and J lost 2; bases outside the gene matches: 14. Germline V gene data show CDR1 as SGHDT and CDR2 as YYEEEE. This CDR3 is built from 17 residues. CDR3 loop: CASSPFRQGSPQETQYF. The CDR3, as DNA: TGTGCCAGCAGCCCCTTCCGACAGGGATCTCCTCAAGAGACCCAGTACTTC.

J is TRBJ2-2 and V is TRBV18; 10 nucleotides agree with TRBD2. Germline V lookup: CDR1 KGHSH, CDR2 LQKENI. This CDR3 has 15 amino acids. Losses at the gene ends were 3 bases for V and 6 bases for J; bases not matched to a gene: 4. The CDR3 loop reads CASSPASGSAGELFF. The CDR3 DNA reads as TGTGCCAGCTCACCCGCTAGCGGGAGCGCCGGGGAGCTGTTTTTT. The whole variable domain, filled in from reference TRBV18 and TRBJ2-2, reads NAGVMQNPRHLVRRRGQEARLRCSPMKGHSHVYWYRQLPEEGLKFMVYLQKENIIDESGMPKERFSAEFPKEGPSILRIQQVVRGDSAAYFCASSPASGSAGELFFGEGSRLTVL.

The J gene is TRBJ1-1, the V gene TRBV4-2, with D unclear. Per the germline V gene, CDR1 is LGHNA and CDR2 is YNFKEQ. The CDR3 contains 17 residues. Trimming shortened V by 0 bases and J by 5 bases, and 19 bases separated the two germline ends. The CDR3 protein is CASSQDQGGQLVTEAFF. CDR3 DNA sequence: TGTGCCAGCAGCCAAGATCAAGGTGGGCAGTTGGTAACTGAAGCTTTCTTT.

This rearrangement joins TRBV7-9 to TRBJ2-1; 11 bases line up with TRBD2. The CDR3 has 19 residues. Germline trimming cut 0 bases from V and 1 base from J; bases unmatched to any gene: 8. Germline CDR1 is SEHNR and CDR2 is FQNEAQ (reference sequence). CDR3: CASSLARLAGPMSYNEQFF. CDR3 coding DNA: TGTGCCAGCAGCTTAGCTAGACTAGCGGGACCAATGTCCTACAATGAGCAGTTCTTC.

V gene TRBV12-3 or TRBV12-4 combines with J gene TRBJ1-1; D is uncertain. The V end was cut by 6 bases, the J end by 5 bases, with 13 bases between. The CDR3 has 13 residues. Written as DNA, the CDR3 is TGTGCCAGCAGCGTAGCTCCCGTGACTGAAGCTTTCTTT. Encoded protein: CASSVAPVTEAFF.

This clone occurred once. The genes are TRBV10-2 and TRBJ2-7; 10 positions match TRBD2. The V and J ends lost 1 base and 3 bases, in that order; junction bases with no gene match: 3. CDR1 and CDR2 from the germline V gene are WSHSY and SAAADI. This CDR3 has 15 amino acids. CDR3 sequence (DNA): TGCGCCAGCAGTGAGTACGTAGCGGGGGGCTACGAGCAGTACTTC. This gives the protein CASSEYVAGGYEQYF.

The V call is TRBV25-1, the J call TRBJ1-2; the D gene is possibly TRBD1 (5 bases). Germline CDR1 and CDR2: MGHDK and SYGVNS. The length of the CDR3 is 13 residues. The V end was cut by 3 bases, the J end by 4 bases, with 9 bases between. The CDR3 DNA sequence: TGTGCCAGCAGTGAGGGGCCCCCCTATGGCTACACCTTC. It codes for CASSEGPPYGYTF.

This sequence joins TRBV7-2 and TRBJ1-2; no clear D gene. CDR3 size: 16 residues. In germline, CDR1 is SGHTA, CDR2 FQGNSA. V lost 1 base to trimming and J lost 0 bases, with 12 bases between them. The CDR3 region is CASSLGGGGPNYGYTF. The CDR3 DNA reads TGTGCCAGCAGCTTAGGTGGCGGAGGGCCTAACTATGGCTACACCTTC.

V and J are TRBV7-9 and TRBJ1-1; 9 nucleotides agree with TRBD1. The junction had 4 bases not matched to a gene; V was cut back by 2 bases and J by 0 bases. Germline lookup yields CDR1 SEHNR and CDR2 FQNEAQ (reference sequence). This CDR3 has 16 residues. The CDR3 is CASSLIGTGLNTEAFF. The CDR3 DNA is TGTGCCAGCAGCTTAATAGGGACAGGGCTGAACACTGAAGCTTTCTTT.

This clone was counted between two and nine times. The chain is built from TRBV28 and TRBJ2-2; TRBD2 agrees at 7 bases. The CDR3 loop spans 14 amino acids. With V trimmed by 4 bases and J by 1 base, 0 bases remained unmatched. Germline V gene lookup returns CDR1 MDHEN and CDR2 SYDVKM. CDR3 nucleotides: TGTGCCAGCAGTTCGGGGGGGAACACCGGGGAGCTGTTTTTT. Protein: CASSSGGNTGELFF. Full variable domain (outside the CDR3, taken from reference TRBV28 and TRBJ2-2): DVKVTQSSRYLVKRTGEKVFLECVQDMDHENMFWYRQDPGLGLRLIYFSYDVKMKEKGDIPEGYSVSREKKERFSLILESASTNQTSMYLCASSSGGNTGELFFGEGSRLTVL.

The chain uses TRBV5-1 and TRBJ2-3; 16 bases match TRBD2. V trimming: 4 bases; J trimming: 6 bases; junction bases outside the gene matches: 8. The germline gives CDR1 SGHRS, CDR2 YFSETQ. The CDR3 spans 17 residues. CDR3 amino acids: CASSPGTSGRARDTQYF. The DNA of the CDR3 is TGCGCCAGCAGCCCCGGGACTAGCGGGAGGGCCCGGGATACGCAGTATTTT.